What follows is one T cell receptor (beta chain) and its context. Trimming stripped 4 bases from V and 5 bases from J, with 15 bases between. In germline, CDR1 is SGHDT, CDR2 YYEEEE. The CDR3 runs to 14 residues. The primer mix had 60 Vbeta and 13 Jbeta primers. The assay was immunoSEQ multiplex PCR, and TCRdb's table has in-frame clones only and misses some. Here the sample spans around 150,000 clones, about three quarters being singletons. The record originates from a study of cytomegalovirus exposure and HLA in healthy donors. V is TRBV5-6 and J is TRBJ1-1, with D perhaps matching TRBD1 (5 bases). Sequenced material: PBMCs. This TCR derives from a man in his fifties or sixties in good health and CMV-seropositive. The CDR3 sequence is CASSKEVGQTEAFF. The CDR3, as DNA: TGTGCCAGCAGCAAAGAAGTGGGGCAGACTGAAGCTTTCTTT.